This is a list of T cell receptor beta chains from one sample in a study of shared clonotypes between healthy human individuals. The assay was immunoSEQ multiplex PCR, and TCRdb's table has in-frame clones only and misses some. In the table there are some 2,400,000 clones, almost 96% of which are singletons. Material for sequencing was naive CD4+ T cells sorted from blood. The source is a man between 18 and 29 years old in good health. The CDR3 runs from the conserved cysteine through the conserved F or W. Fields, in order: J gene, D gene, clone size, V gene, CDR3 DNA, CDR3 protein. A D gene is named only where the DNA matches it firmly. Expanded clones get a size class; other rows say once, few or many, or leave the size out.

>TRBJ2-5|NA|NA|TRBV7-3
TGTGCCAGCAGCTTAAGGGCAGATACCCAAGAGACCCAGTACTTC
CASSLRADTQETQYF
>TRBJ1-2|TRBD1|NA|TRBV5-8
TGTGCCAGCAGCTTGGGGACAGGTGGCGATGGCTACACCTTC
CASSLGTGGDGYTF
>TRBJ2-7|NA|NA|TRBV5-5
TGTGCCAGCAGCTTGGGGCCAGAACCCTACGAGCAGTACTTC
CASSLGPEPYEQYF
>TRBJ1-1|NA|NA|TRBV5-1
TGCGCCAGCAGCTTGCGGGGGGACACTGAAGCTTTCTTT
CASSLRGDTEAFF
>TRBJ1-2|NA|NA|TRBV30
TGTGCCTGGAGTTCATTACAGATCCGCTATGGCTACACCTTC
CAWSSLQIRYGYTF
>TRBJ2-5|NA|NA|TRBV7-2
TGTGCCAGCAGCGTGATCGGGCGGGAGACCCAGTACTTC
CASSVIGRETQYF
>TRBJ1-1|NA|NA|TRBV5-1
TGCGCCAGCAGCTTGGGTCGACCGGGGGCCACTGAAGCTTTCTTT
CASSLGRPGATEAFF
>TRBJ1-2|NA|NA|TRBV6-1
TGTGCCAGCAGTGAAGACGGACGGCCCGATGGCTACACCTTC
CASSEDGRPDGYTF
>TRBJ1-5|TRBD1|NA|TRBV18
TGTGCCAGCTCACCTGGGACAGTTCATCAGCCCCAGCATTTT
CASSPGTVHQPQHF
>TRBJ1-2|NA|NA|TRBV1
TGCACCAGCAGCCCTGTTGAACGGGTGGATGGCTACACCTTC
CTSSPVERVDGYTF
>TRBJ1-2|TRBD1|NA|TRBV6-6
TGTGCCAGCAGCACACCGGGACAGTCTTCTTATGGCTACACCTTC
CASSTPGQSSYGYTF
>TRBJ2-2|NA|NA|TRBV4-1
TGCGCCAGCAGCCAGCGGCCAGGCCGGAACACCGGGGAGCTGTTTTTT
CASSQRPGRNTGELFF
>TRBJ2-1|NA|NA|TRBV5-4
TGTGCCAGCAGCCCCGATAGCGGATCTTACAATGAGCAGTTCTTC
CASSPDSGSYNEQFF
>TRBJ2-3|NA|NA|TRBV4-1
TGCGCCAGCAGCGAATTCAGCGAGTCGGGGGCAGATACGCAGTATTTT
CASSEFSESGADTQYF
>TRBJ1-3|NA|NA|TRBV2
TGTGCCAGCACCCCACGTGGACCTTGGAGCTCTGGAAACACCATATATTTT
CASTPRGPWSSGNTIYF
>TRBJ2-5|NA|NA|TRBV10-2
TGCGCCAGCAGTGAGAGTGTGGCTGCACAAGAGACCCAGTACTTC
CASSESVAAQETQYF
>TRBJ1-5|NA|NA|TRBV21-1
TGTGCCAGAGAGCAGCCGGGAGAGCCAGAAACTAGAGCATCTCGAGAAAGCAATCAGCCCCAGCATTTT
CAREQPGEPETRASRESNQPQHF
>TRBJ1-4|NA|once|TRBV5-4
TGTGCCAGCAGCTTGGCGGTGGTCAGGGGACCTGAAAAACTGTTTTTT
CASSLAVVRGPEKLFF
>TRBJ1-1|NA|NA|TRBV5-1
TGCGCCAGCAGCTTGGACAGCCCGGTTGTGCAGGGTTATACTGAAGCTTTCTTT
CASSLDSPVVQGYTEAFF
>TRBJ2-7|NA|NA|TRBV9
TGTGCCAGCAGCGTAGGACAACCGCCCTACGAGCAGTACTTC
CASSVGQPPYEQYF
>TRBJ2-7|TRBD2|NA|TRBV30
TGTGCCTGGAGTGAACCGGGAGGCCCCTACGAGCAGTACTTC
CAWSEPGGPYEQYF
>TRBJ2-1|NA|NA|TRBV5-1
TGCGCCAGCAGCTGGACAGATTATAATGAGCAGTTCTTC
CASSWTDYNEQFF
>TRBJ1-1|TRBD1|NA|TRBV7-2
TGTGCCAGCAGCCCCCAGGGACAGGGGAACACTGAAGCTTTCTTT
CASSPQGQGNTEAFF
>TRBJ2-5|TRBD2|NA|TRBV10-2
TGCGCCAGCAGCACTAGCGTCTTGGAGACCCAGTACTTC
CASSTSVLETQYF
>TRBJ1-5|NA|NA|TRBV5-1
TGCGCCAGCTCGGGTGGGGGGAAGGATCAGCCCCAGCATTTT
CASSGGGKDQPQHF
>TRBJ2-5|NA|NA|TRBV21-1
TGTGCCAGCAGCAAAGCCGGGACTAGCGGACAAGAGACCCAGTACTTC
CASSKAGTSGQETQYF
>TRBJ2-1|NA|NA|TRBV29-1
TGCAGCGTTGACCAAGCGCCGTCCTACAATGAGCAGTTCTTC
CSVDQAPSYNEQFF
>TRBJ2-7|TRBD2|NA|TRBV27
TGTGCCAGCAGAAGGACTAGCGGTACCTACGAGCAGTACTTC
CASRRTSGTYEQYF
>TRBJ1-5|TRBD1|NA|TRBV27
TGTGCCAGCAGCTCCGGGACAGATAGCAATCAGCCCCAGCATTTT
CASSSGTDSNQPQHF
>TRBJ1-2|NA|NA|TRBV9
TGTGCCAGCAGCGTAGGACTGGCAAACTATGGCTACACCTTC
CASSVGLANYGYTF
>TRBJ2-4|NA|NA|TRBV6-5
TGTGCCAGCAGTTCCGGGGCTAGCGAGGCCAAAAACATTCAGTACTTC
CASSSGASEAKNIQYF
>TRBJ2-1|NA|NA|TRBV7-9
TGTGCCAGCAGCTTAGATCGGGGGACCCCCTACAATGAGCAGTTCTTC
CASSLDRGTPYNEQFF
>TRBJ1-2|NA|NA|TRBV9
TGTGCCAGCAGCTACGCGCAGGGTTCCTATGGCTACACCTTC
CASSYAQGSYGYTF
>TRBJ2-5|TRBD1|NA|TRBV30
TGTGCCTTTGGACAGGGGGCGAAGACCCAGTACTTC
CAFGQGAKTQYF
>TRBJ1-5|TRBD1|NA|TRBV18
TGTGCCAGCTCACCCCCGGGACAGGGGGCGAATCAGCCCCAGCATTTT
CASSPPGQGANQPQHF
>TRBJ2-7|NA|NA|TRBV2
TGTGCCAGCAGTGGAGGGGGCTACGAGCAGTACTTC
CASSGGGYEQYF
>TRBJ1-2|NA|NA|TRBV7-9
TGTGCCAGCAGCACCAGTCTTTATGGCTACACCTTC
CASSTSLYGYTF
>TRBJ2-3|NA|NA|TRBV14
TGTGCCAGCAGCCAAGTCATGAGAACAGATACGCAGTATTTT
CASSQVMRTDTQYF
>TRBJ2-5|NA|NA|TRBV10-3
TGTGCCATCAGTGGAGGGGACGGAGGGACCCAGTACTTC
CAISGGDGGTQYF
>TRBJ1-1|NA|NA|TRBV2
TGTGCCAGCAGTGATGAGGCGAACACTGAAGCTTTCTTT
CASSDEANTEAFF
>TRBJ1-5|NA|NA|TRBV6-6
TGTGCCAGCAGCCAACAGGGTCTTAGGCAGCCCCAGCATTTT
CASSQQGLRQPQHF
>TRBJ2-5|TRBD2|NA|TRBV10-3
TGTGCCATCAGCCTAGCGGGAGTAAGGGAGACCCAGTACTTC
CAISLAGVRETQYF
>TRBJ2-7|NA|NA|TRBV6-6
TGTGCCAGCAGTCGGGACCTCCTATACGAGCAGTACTTC
CASSRDLLYEQYF
>TRBJ1-3|NA|once|TRBV5-6
TGTGCCAGCAGCTTCCACCCAGGACCAGGAAACACCATATATTTT
CASSFHPGPGNTIYF
>TRBJ2-4|TRBD1|once|TRBV19
TGTGCCACGCAACAGGGGAAATCAAACATTCAGTACTTC
CATQQGKSNIQYF
>TRBJ1-3|NA|NA|TRBV6-5
TGTGCCAGCAGCCCTAGTGCTAACTCTGGAAACACCATATATTTT
CASSPSANSGNTIYF
>TRBJ2-7|NA|NA|TRBV18
TGTGCCAGCTCACCACCGAGTACAGGGATTTCCTACGAGCAGTACTTC
CASSPPSTGISYEQYF
>TRBJ2-3|NA|once|TRBV27
TGTGCCAGCAGTTTATCATGGGACCCCACAGATACGCAGTATTTT
CASSLSWDPTDTQYF
>TRBJ1-1|TRBD1|NA|TRBV10-3
TGTGCCATCAGTGAGTACAGGGGGCAAACTGAAGCTTTCTTT
CAISEYRGQTEAFF
>TRBJ2-3|NA|NA|TRBV30
TGTGCCTGGAGTGTATCGGATACGCAGTATTTT
CAWSVSDTQYF
>TRBJ1-1|NA|NA|TRBV5-1
TGCGCCAGCAGGATTGCCCCGAACACTGAAGCTTTCTTT
CASRIAPNTEAFF
>TRBJ2-2|NA|NA|TRBV5-4
TGTGCCAGCAGCTTAGACGGGCGGAGGGACGGCGGGGAGCTGTTTTTT
CASSLDGRRDGGELFF
>TRBJ1-6|NA|NA|TRBV2
TGTGCCAGCAGCGAACGCGCAGGGGATACTTCACCCCTCCACTTT
CASSERAGDTSPLHF
>TRBJ1-4|NA|NA|TRBV5-6
TGTGCCAGCAGCTCGGACGGCCTCCGGCAAAAACTGTTTTTT
CASSSDGLRQKLFF
>TRBJ1-2|TRBD1|NA|TRBV6-6
TGTGCCAGCAGTTACCTGGGACAGGGCACCAACTATGGCTACACCTTC
CASSYLGQGTNYGYTF
>TRBJ2-5|NA|NA|TRBV29-1
TGCAGCGTGGAACAGGGCCCCCAGTACTTC
CSVEQGPQYF
>TRBJ1-5|NA|NA|TRBV28
TGTGCCAGCAGTTTATCGAGACTTAGGAATCAGCCCCAGCATTTT
CASSLSRLRNQPQHF